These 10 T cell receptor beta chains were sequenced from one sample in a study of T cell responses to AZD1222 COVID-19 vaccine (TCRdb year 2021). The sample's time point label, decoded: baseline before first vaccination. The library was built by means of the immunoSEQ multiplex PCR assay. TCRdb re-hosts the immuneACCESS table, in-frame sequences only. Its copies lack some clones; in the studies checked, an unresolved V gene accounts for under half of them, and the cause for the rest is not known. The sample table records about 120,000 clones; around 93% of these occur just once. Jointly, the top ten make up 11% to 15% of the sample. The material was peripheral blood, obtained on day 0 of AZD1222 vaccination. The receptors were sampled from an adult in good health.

The CDR3 DNA reads TGTGCCAGCAGCTCCCCCAAGGCTCAGGGCTACACCTTC. Amino acid sequence: CASSSPKAQGYTF. The chain links TRBV7-9 to TRBJ1-2; no reliable D call. Trimming cost V 4 bases and J 8 bases, with 14 bases left between them. From germline, CDR1 is SEHNR and CDR2 FQNEAQ (reference sequence). The length of the CDR3 is 13 residues.

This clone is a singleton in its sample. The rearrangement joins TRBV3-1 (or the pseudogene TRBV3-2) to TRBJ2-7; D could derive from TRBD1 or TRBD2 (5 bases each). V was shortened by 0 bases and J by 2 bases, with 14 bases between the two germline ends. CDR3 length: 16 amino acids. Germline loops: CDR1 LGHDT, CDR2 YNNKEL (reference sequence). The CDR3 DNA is TGTGCCAGCAGCCAAGACGCCGGGACGGAGCCCTACGAGCAGTACTTC. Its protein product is CASSQDAGTEPYEQYF.

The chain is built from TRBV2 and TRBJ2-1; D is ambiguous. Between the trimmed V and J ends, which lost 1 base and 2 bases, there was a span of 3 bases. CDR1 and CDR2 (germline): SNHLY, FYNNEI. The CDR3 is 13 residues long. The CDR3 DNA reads TGTGCCAGCAGTGAAGGCCCCTACAATGAGCAGTTCTTC. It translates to CASSEGPYNEQFF.

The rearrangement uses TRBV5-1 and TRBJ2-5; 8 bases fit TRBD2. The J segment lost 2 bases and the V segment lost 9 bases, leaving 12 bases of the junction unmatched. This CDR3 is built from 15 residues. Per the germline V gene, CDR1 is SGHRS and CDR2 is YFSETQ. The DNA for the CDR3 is TGCGCCACCCGGGGGGGAGCAGCGTCACAAGAGACCCAGTACTTC. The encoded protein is CATRGGAASQETQYF.

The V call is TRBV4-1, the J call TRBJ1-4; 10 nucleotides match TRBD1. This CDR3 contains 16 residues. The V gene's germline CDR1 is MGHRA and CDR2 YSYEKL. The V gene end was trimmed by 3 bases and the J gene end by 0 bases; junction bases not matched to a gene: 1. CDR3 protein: CASSHGTGATNEKLFF. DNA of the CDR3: TGCGCCAGCAGCCACGGGACAGGGGCAACTAATGAAAAACTGTTTTTT.

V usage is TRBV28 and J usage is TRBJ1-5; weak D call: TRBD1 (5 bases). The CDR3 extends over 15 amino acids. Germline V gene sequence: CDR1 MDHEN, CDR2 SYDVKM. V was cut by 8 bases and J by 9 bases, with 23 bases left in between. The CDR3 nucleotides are TGTGCCAGCCCGTTCCGGGACCTAAGGGCTGGGCCCCAGCATTTT. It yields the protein CASPFRDLRAGPQHF.

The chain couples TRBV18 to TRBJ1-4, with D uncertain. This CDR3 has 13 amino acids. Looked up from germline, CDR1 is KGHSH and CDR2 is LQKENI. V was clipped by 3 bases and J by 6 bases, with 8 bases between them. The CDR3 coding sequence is TGTGCCAGCTCACCCCCCTGGGATGAAAAACTGTTTTTT. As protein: CASSPPWDEKLFF. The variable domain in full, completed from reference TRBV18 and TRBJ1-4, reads NAGVMQNPRHLVRRRGQEARLRCSPMKGHSHVYWYRQLPEEGLKFMVYLQKENIIDESGMPKERFSAEFPKEGPSILRIQQVVRGDSAAYFCASSPPWDEKLFFGSGTQLSVL.

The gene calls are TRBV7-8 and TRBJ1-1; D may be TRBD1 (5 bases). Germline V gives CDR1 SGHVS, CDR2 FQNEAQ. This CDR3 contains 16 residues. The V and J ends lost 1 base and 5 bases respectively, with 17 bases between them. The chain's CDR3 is CASSLGPRGGRTEAFF. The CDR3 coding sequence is TGTGCCAGCAGCTTAGGCCCTCGGGGGGGGAGGACTGAAGCTTTCTTT.

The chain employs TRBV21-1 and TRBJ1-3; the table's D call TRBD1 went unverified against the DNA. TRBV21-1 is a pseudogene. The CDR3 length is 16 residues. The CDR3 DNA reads TGTGCCAGCAGCAAAGCAGGGGGAAGATCGGGAAACACCATATATTTT. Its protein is CASSKAGGRSGNTIYF.

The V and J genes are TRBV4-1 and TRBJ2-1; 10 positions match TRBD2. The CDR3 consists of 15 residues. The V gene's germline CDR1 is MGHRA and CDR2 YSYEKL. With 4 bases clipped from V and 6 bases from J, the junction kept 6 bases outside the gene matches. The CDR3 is CASSRGSGRANEQFF. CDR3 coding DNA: TGCGCCAGCAGCCGAGGCAGCGGGAGGGCCAATGAGCAGTTCTTC.